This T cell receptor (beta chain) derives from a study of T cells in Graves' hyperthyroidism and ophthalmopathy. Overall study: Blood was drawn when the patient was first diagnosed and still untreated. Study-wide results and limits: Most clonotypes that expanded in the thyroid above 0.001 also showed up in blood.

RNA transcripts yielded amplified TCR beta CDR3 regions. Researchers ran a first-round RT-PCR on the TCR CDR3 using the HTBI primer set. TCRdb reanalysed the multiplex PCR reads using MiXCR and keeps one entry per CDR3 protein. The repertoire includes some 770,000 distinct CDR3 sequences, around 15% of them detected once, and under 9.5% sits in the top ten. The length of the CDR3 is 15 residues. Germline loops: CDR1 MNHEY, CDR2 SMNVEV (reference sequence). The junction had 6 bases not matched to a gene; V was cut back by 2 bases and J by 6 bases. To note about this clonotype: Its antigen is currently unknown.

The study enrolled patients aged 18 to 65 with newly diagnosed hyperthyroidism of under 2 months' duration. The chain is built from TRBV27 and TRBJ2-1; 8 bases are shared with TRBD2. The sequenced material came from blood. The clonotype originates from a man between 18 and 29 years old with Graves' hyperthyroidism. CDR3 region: CASSLSGSIGNEQFF. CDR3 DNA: TGTGCCAGCAGTTTAAGCGGGAGTATCGGCAATGAGCAGTTCTTC.